Detailed here is one T cell receptor beta chain. The CDR3 length is 15 residues. With V trimmed by 7 bases and J by 4 bases, 8 bases remained unmatched. Germline V lookup: CDR1 MNHNS, CDR2 SASEGT. Selection required adequate fresh-frozen tumor tissue plus more than two years' survival data. The immunoSEQ assay amplified TCRB CDR3 from up to roughly 2 ug DNA. Primers: 60 V beta forward and 13 J beta reverse. The assay was immunoSEQ multiplex PCR, and TCRdb's table has in-frame clones only and misses some. There are tens of thousands of clones in the sample; around nine tenths occur only once, and about 3% lies in the top ten. This entry comes from a study of glioma-infiltrating T cells after dendritic cell vaccination. Turning to the study itself: Samples are from glioblastoma patients in Phase I and II dendritic cell vaccine trials.

The TCR sequence derives from a human donor with glioblastoma. The material was blood, obtained before dendritic cell vaccination. V gene TRBV6-1 combines with J gene TRBJ2-5; TRBD1 aligns across 11 bases. CDR3 amino acids: CASTPPGTGGETQYF. CDR3 coding DNA: TGTGCCAGCACCCCCCCCGGGACAGGGGGAGAGACCCAGTACTTC.